This T cell receptor (beta chain) came from a study of cytotoxic CD8 clonotypes in ibrutinib-treated CLL. Study background: The group held 11 to 12 relapsed/refractory and about 14 treatment-naive patients, with under 18 IGHV unmutated. Points from the study as a whole: Clonality rose at ibrutinib response and fell back toward baseline at progression.

For TCR beta libraries, roughly 2.2 micrograms of genomic DNA were obtained from cryopreserved PBMCs. Measured with immunoSEQ multiplex PCR; TCRdb has only the in-frame clones, and not every one. The table records under 150,000 clones, around 93% of them present only once. A note on this clone: Its cognate antigen is unknown.

Material: PBMCs, obtained after 12 months of ibrutinib treatment. The clonotype comes from a human donor with chronic lymphocytic leukemia.

The CDR3 reads CASSVATVGDSSYNEQFF. DNA of the CDR3: TGTGCCAGCAGCGTAGCTACAGTAGGGGACAGCTCCTACAATGAGCAGTTCTTC. The gene calls are TRBV9 and TRBJ2-1, with 7 positions matching TRBD1. The V segment lost 0 bases and the J segment 0 bases; nucleotides outside the gene matches: 9. Germline V CDR1 and CDR2: SGDLS, YYNGEE. This CDR3 region has 18 residues.